This passage covers 6 T cell receptor beta chains from one sample sequenced in a study of T cells after yellow fever vaccination. Using its own MiXCR run on the 5' RACE reads, TCRdb lists one record per CDR3 protein. The sample holds 500,000 to 700,000 distinct CDR3 sequences, 15% to 20% seen once. The source was PBMCs, collected 15 days after the yellow fever booster vaccination. The receptor set was obtained from a man under 40 who received the YFV17D yellow fever vaccine.

The V and J genes are TRBV6-2 or TRBV6-3 and TRBJ1-2, with D possibly being TRBD1 (5 bases). CDR1 and CDR2 (germline): MNHEY, SVGEGT. V was cut by 5 bases and J by 7 bases, with 23 bases left in between. This CDR3 spans 16 amino acids. The CDR3 bases are TGTGCCAGCAGTGGAGGTGCAGGGCCATATGCCCTTGGCTACACCTTC. This translates into CASSGGAGPYALGYTF.

This rearrangement joins TRBV12-3 or TRBV12-4 to TRBJ1-1; 9 bases align to TRBD1. CDR3 length: 14 residues. Unmatched junction bases numbered 4, after V lost 6 bases and J lost 2 bases. CDR3: CASRKQGANTEAFF. CDR3 sequence (DNA): TGTGCCAGCAGAAAACAGGGGGCAAACACTGAAGCTTTCTTT.

This chain connects TRBV2 to TRBJ2-6; 9 positions match TRBD1. The CDR3 is 18 amino acids. The V and J ends lost 8 bases and 5 bases, in that order; junction bases with no gene match: 16. Looked up from germline, CDR1 is SNHLY and CDR2 is FYNNEI. CDR3 sequence (DNA): TGTGCCAGCTATTGGACAGGGGACAATTTCCTTTGGGCCAACGTCCTGACTTTC. This translates into CASYWTGDNFLWANVLTF. Together with reference TRBV2 and TRBJ2-6, the CDR3 gives the full variable domain: EPEVTQTPSHQVTQMGQEVILRCVPISNHLYFYWYRQILGQKVEFLVSFYNNEISEKSEIFDDQFSVERPDGSNFTLKIRSTKLEDSAMYFCASYWTGDNFLWANVLTFGAGSRLTVL.

The genes are TRBV7-9 and TRBJ2-7; 8 bases map to TRBD2. The CDR3 sequence is 16 residues long. The V and J ends lost 5 bases and 0 bases, in that order; junction bases with no gene match: 9. Looked up from germline, CDR1 is SEHNR and CDR2 is FQNEAQ (reference sequence). Here the CDR3 reads CASSPGGGTSSYEQYF. The DNA of the CDR3 is TGTGCCAGCAGCCCGGGGGGTGGGACTAGCTCCTACGAGCAGTACTTC.

This clonotype was seen more than once but under ten times. This chain uses TRBV5-6 with TRBJ1-1; TRBD1 matches at 7 bases. J gave up 10 bases and V 2 bases, and 8 bases lay outside the gene matches. Germline V lookup: CDR1 SGHDT, CDR2 YYEEEE. The CDR3 is made up of 13 amino acids. The CDR3 coding sequence is TGTGCCAGCAGCTTTGAGGGGGCCGGAACAGCTTTCTTT. Its translation is CASSFEGAGTAFF.

This clonotype was observed a handful of times. The chain is built from TRBV20-1 and TRBJ2-1, with TRBD2 matching 7 bases. In germline, CDR1 is DFQATT, CDR2 SNEGSKA (reference sequence). This CDR3 has 13 residues. V was pared by 6 bases and J by 7 bases, with 9 bases of the junction left unmatched. In DNA form, the CDR3 reads TGCAGTGCCCACCCGAGCGGGACTAATGAGCAGTTCTTC. This gives the protein CSAHPSGTNEQFF.